A single sample is the source of the 14 T cell receptor delta chains below, sequenced in a study of Vδ1+ human thymocytes. Study-wide findings and caveats: Thymic TRG and TRD repertoires appeared highly polyclonal, with Gaussian CDR3 length distributions.

Their cognate antigens are unknown. Sequences come from RNA converted to cDNA by reverse transcription. The CDR3 regions were amplified by multiplex PCR from V-gene primers to a constant-region primer. With CATT, TCRdb re-called clones from the multiplex PCR reads. The data show over 20,000 delta-chain clones, over 7% seen once. Material for sequencing was Vdelta1+ gamma-delta thymocytes from the thymus. Documented subset: FACS-sorted CD3+ TCRalphabeta- TCRVdelta1+ TCRVdelta2- thymocytes. These receptors all stem from a child younger than two who had congenital heart surgery.

V is TRDV1 and J is TRDJ1; D not resolved. Looked up from germline, CDR1 is TSWWSYY and CDR2 is QGS. The CDR3 is 18 residues long. Trimming took off 5 bases at V and 0 bases at J, with 22 bases between the two ends. The CDR3 coding sequence is TGTGCTCTTGGGCCTCCTGAAGTCGAGGGAGAGTACACCGATAAACTCATCTTT. It codes for CALGPPEVEGEYTDKLIF.

This clone was seen more than once but under ten times. At the DNA level, this CDR3 is encoded by other sequences in the same sample as well. This chain joins TRDV1 and TRDJ1, with 7 bases that match TRDD3. Germline loops: CDR1 TSWWSYY, CDR2 QGS. The V and J ends lost 3 bases and 6 bases, in that order; junction bases with no gene match: 13. This CDR3 contains 16 residues. CDR3 amino acids: CALGDPQGGGIHKLIF. In DNA, the CDR3 is TGTGCTCTTGGGGACCCCCAAGGAGGCGGGATACATAAACTCATCTTT.

In its sample, this clone was seen a few times. This sequence joins TRDV1 and TRDJ1; 11 bases line up with TRDD3. The germline V gene encodes CDR1 TSWWSYY and CDR2 QGS. The CDR3 length is 21 residues. Losses at the gene ends were 2 bases for V and 2 bases for J; bases not matched to a gene: 19. This chain's CDR3 is CALGEVGPTSGGYYLTDKLIF. The CDR3 DNA follows: TGTGCTCTTGGGGAAGTGGGCCCTACGTCTGGGGGATACTATTTGACCGATAAACTCATCTTT.

In its sample, this clone was seen a few times. The same CDR3 arises from other DNA sequences in this sample as well. This chain uses TRDV1 with TRDJ1, with TRDD2 as a possible D gene (6 bases). With 1 base removed from V and 0 bases from J, the gap between germline ends came to 18 bases. From germline, CDR1 is TSWWSYY and CDR2 QGS. This CDR3 spans 18 amino acids. Here the CDR3 DNA reads TGTGCTCTTGGGGAACCTCACCCTTCCGTAACTTACACCGATAAACTCATCTTT. This gives the protein CALGEPHPSVTYTDKLIF.

This clone has a handful of counts. The chain uses TRDV2 and TRDJ1; 12 positions match TRDD3. CDR1 is GEAIGNYY and CDR2 is EKD in the germline V gene. The CDR3 covers 15 residues. V lost 7 bases to trimming and J lost 6 bases; unmatched junction nucleotides: 11. CDR3 sequence: CAWPTGGYNGNKLIF. CDR3 sequence (DNA): TGTGCCTGGCCTACTGGGGGATACAATGGTAATAAACTCATCTTT.

This clone ranks as medium-sized (0.01 to 0.1%). V usage is TRDV1 and J usage is TRDJ1, with TRDD3 matching 10 bases. CDR1 is TSWWSYY, CDR2 QGS, per germline. The CDR3 extends over 19 amino acids. V lost 5 bases, J lost 3 bases, and 18 bases stayed unmatched. The CDR3 DNA follows: TGTGCTCTTGGGTGCGACCACCTAGTACTGGGGGATCGGTCCGATAAACTCATCTTT. Residues: CALGCDHLVLGDRSDKLIF.

This clone showed up just a few times. The chain combines TRDV1 with TRDJ1, with D possibly called TRDD2 or TRDD3 (7 bases each). Trimming cost V 2 bases and J 0 bases, with 25 bases left between them. The CDR3 sequence is 20 residues long. The germline V gene encodes CDR1 TSWWSYY and CDR2 QGS. The CDR3 sequence: CALGECGSPSWGLYTDKLIF. The CDR3 coding sequence is TGTGCTCTTGGGGAATGTGGGAGCCCTTCCTGGGGGTTGTACACCGATAAACTCATCTTT.

This clone was seen a handful of times. The J gene is TRDJ2, the V gene TRDV1; 13 bases fit TRDD3. Looked up from germline, CDR1 is TSWWSYY and CDR2 is QGS. J was trimmed by 7 bases and V by 4 bases; bases with no gene match: 24. The length of the CDR3 is 22 residues. CDR3 sequence: CALGGFSLEIRTGGYVVAQLFF. CDR3 in DNA: TGTGCTCTTGGGGGCTTTTCCTTAGAGATCCGTACTGGGGGATACGTGGTAGCACAACTCTTCTTT.

The V and J genes are TRDV1 and TRDJ1; D might be TRDD3 (10 bases). Germline-derived CDR1 and CDR2 are TSWWSYY and QGS. The V end was cut by 0 bases, the J end by 1 base, with 27 bases between. CDR3 size: 21 residues. As DNA, the CDR3 is TGTGCTCTTGGGGAACTACCCCCTTCCTACAGGGGGGATACGGGCACCGATAAACTCATCTTT. Translation gives CALGELPPSYRGDTGTDKLIF.

A few counts support this clone. The J gene is TRDJ1, the V gene TRDV1; TRDD3 agrees at 13 bases. The V gene end was trimmed by 8 bases and the J gene end by 0 bases; junction bases not matched to a gene: 9. Germline V gives CDR1 TSWWSYY, CDR2 QGS. This CDR3 region has 17 residues. The CDR3 is CALLRTGGYGDTDKLIF. CDR3 DNA sequence: TGTGCTCTTTTGCGTACTGGGGGATACGGAGACACCGATAAACTCATCTTT.

V usage is TRDV1 and J usage is TRDJ1, with 11 positions matching TRDD3. This CDR3 has 20 residues. V shed 2 bases and J 2 bases; nucleotides not matched to a gene: 16. Germline V gives CDR1 TSWWSYY, CDR2 QGS. CDR3 nucleotides: TGTGCTCTTGGGGAAGGCCTTCCTATCCCTGGGGGATACAGAACCGATAAACTCATCTTT. It translates to CALGEGLPIPGGYRTDKLIF.

Only a few counts were recorded for this clone. V gene TRDV1 combines with J gene TRDJ1; D is uncertain. The CDR3 loop spans 16 amino acids. V lost 2 bases and J 1 base, leaving 14 bases between the germline ends. Germline-derived CDR1 and CDR2 are TSWWSYY and QGS. CDR3 sequence reads: CALGEGAISGTDKLIF. The CDR3, as DNA: TGTGCTCTTGGGGAAGGGGCCATCTCAGGCACCGATAAACTCATCTTT.

The V gene is TRDV1, the J gene TRDJ1, with 8 bases lining up with TRDD3. TCRdb gives no J gene; it was assigned here by matching the DNA to germline. The germline gives CDR1 TSWWSYY, CDR2 QGS. V shed 6 bases, J shed 1 base, and the junction held 28 bases outside the gene matches. The CDR3 length is 22 residues. CDR3 DNA: TGTGCTCTTGGTGAAAGGCCCGTGCAATTCTACGGTACTGGGGGTATCACCGATAAACTCATCTTT. Protein sequence: CALGERPVQFYGTGGITDKLIF.

This clone was counted only a few times. The genes are TRDV1 and TRDJ1, with a weak D call TRDD2 (5 bases). Germline loops: CDR1 TSWWSYY, CDR2 QGS. V lost 0 bases to trimming and J lost 4 bases, with 15 bases between them. The CDR3 has 16 residues. CDR3 coding DNA: TGTGCTCTTGGGGAACTGCCTACCAGGCCTGGCGATAAACTCATCTTT. Translating gives CALGELPTRPGDKLIF.